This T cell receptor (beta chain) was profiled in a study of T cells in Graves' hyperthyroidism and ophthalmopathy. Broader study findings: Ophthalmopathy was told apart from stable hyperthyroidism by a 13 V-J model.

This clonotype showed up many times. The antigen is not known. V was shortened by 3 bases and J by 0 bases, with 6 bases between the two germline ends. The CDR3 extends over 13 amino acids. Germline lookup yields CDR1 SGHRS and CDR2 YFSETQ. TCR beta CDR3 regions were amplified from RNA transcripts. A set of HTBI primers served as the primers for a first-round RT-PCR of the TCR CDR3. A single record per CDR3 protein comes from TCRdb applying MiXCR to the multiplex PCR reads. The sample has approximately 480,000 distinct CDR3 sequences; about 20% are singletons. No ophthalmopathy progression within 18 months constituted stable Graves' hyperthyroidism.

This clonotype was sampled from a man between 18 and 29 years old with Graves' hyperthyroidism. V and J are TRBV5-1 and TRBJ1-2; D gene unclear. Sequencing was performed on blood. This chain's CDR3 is CASSSTSNYGYTF. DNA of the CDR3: TGCGCCAGCAGCTCGACATCTAACTATGGCTACACCTTC.